The 23 T cell receptor beta chains in this list originate from one sample, sequenced in a study of T cell repertoires in cytomegalovirus infection. Each CDR3 protein gets one entry after TCRdb re-called the reads with MiXCR. The sample records about 530,000 distinct CDR3 sequences, around 27% being singletons. The sample was PBMCs. The receptors originated from a human donor in good health (CMV status not recorded). Some clones in this sample may be carry-over from other donors' samples.

The CDR3 region is CASSYPLAGEGYQETQYF. In DNA form, the CDR3 reads TGTGCCAGCAGTTACCCACTAGCGGGAGAGGGGTACCAAGAGACCCAGTACTTC. This chain connects TRBV6-2 or TRBV6-3 to TRBJ2-5, with TRBD2 matching 11 bases. This CDR3 comprises 18 residues. Trimming at V came to 2 bases and at J to 0 bases, leaving 8 bases not matched to a gene. Germline V gene sequence: CDR1 MNHEY, CDR2 SVGEGT.

A few counts support this clonotype. V and J are TRBV6-1 and TRBJ1-6, with D perhaps matching TRBD1 (6 bases). The CDR3 runs 14 residues. Germline V gives CDR1 MNHNS, CDR2 SASEGT. V was shortened by 5 bases and J by 9 bases, with 14 bases between the two germline ends. In nucleotides, the CDR3 is TGTGCCAGCAGTCGTGGGGGCGATACTTCACCCCTCCACTTT. Translated, it gives CASSRGGDTSPLHF.

The V gene is TRBV7-9, the J gene TRBJ2-1, with TRBD2 identical over 14 bases. From germline, CDR1 is SEHNR and CDR2 FQNEAQ (reference sequence). Trimming cost V 0 bases and J 2 bases; bases outside gene matches: 9. CDR3 length: 20 amino acids. CDR3 region: CASSLAVGTSGSTPYNEQFF. The CDR3 coding sequence is TGTGCCAGCAGCTTAGCTGTAGGGACTAGCGGGAGTACGCCCTACAATGAGCAGTTCTTC.

This clonotype was detected only a few times. The chain employs TRBV6-6 and TRBJ2-5; TRBD1 agrees at 7 bases. The CDR3 is made up of 14 amino acids. Trimming at V came to 7 bases and at J to 2 bases, leaving 7 bases not matched to a gene. CDR1 and CDR2 (germline): MNHNY, SVGAGI (reference sequence). This chain's CDR3 is CASTWGTVQETQYF. DNA of the CDR3: TGTGCCAGCACCTGGGGGACAGTACAAGAGACCCAGTACTTC.

The rearrangement links TRBV12-3 or TRBV12-4 to TRBJ2-7; D gene uncertain. Deletions cut 5 bases from V and 2 bases from J, with 13 bases between. The CDR3 has 14 residues. The CDR3 DNA follows: TGTGCCAGCAGTATATCAGATGGGGCCTACGAGCAGTACTTC. This translates into CASSISDGAYEQYF.

The chain joins TRBV29-1 to TRBJ2-5, with 11 bases lining up with TRBD2. Germline values: CDR1 SQVTM, CDR2 ANQGSEA. This CDR3 comprises 15 residues. V shed 5 bases, J shed 9 bases, and the junction held 14 bases outside the gene matches. CDR3 sequence (DNA): TGCAGCGTTTCTGCCGGGACTAGCGGCCCTGAGGCCCAGTACTTC. This gives the protein CSVSAGTSGPEAQYF.

In this sample, this clonotype turned up many times. The CDR3 reads CASSLESLGFPYGYTF. CDR3 nucleotides: TGTGCCAGCAGCTTAGAAAGCCTGGGATTTCCCTATGGCTACACCTTC. The rearrangement links TRBV7-2 to TRBJ1-2; no clear D gene. In germline, CDR1 is SGHTA, CDR2 FQGNSA. Trimming removed 1 base at V and 4 bases at J, with 16 bases between. The CDR3 totals 16 residues.

This rearrangement joins TRBV6-2 or TRBV6-3 to TRBJ2-1; 9 bases align to TRBD2. Germline V gives CDR1 MNHEY, CDR2 SVGEGT. J lost 10 bases, V lost 6 bases, and 13 bases had no gene match. The CDR3 length is 15 residues. CDR3 sequence (DNA): TGTGCCAGCAGCCTTAGCGGGAGTGGGCTGGGGGAGCAGTTCTTC. It codes for CASSLSGSGLGEQFF.

The chain has TRBV27 and TRBJ2-7, with D possibly matching TRBD2 (6 bases). This CDR3 has 14 residues. The V gene lost 5 bases and the J gene lost 2 bases, with 13 bases spanning the gap. Germline CDR1 MNHEY, CDR2 SMNVEV (reference sequence). The CDR3 sequence is CASSIRTGAYEQYF. Here the CDR3 DNA reads TGTGCCAGCAGTATCAGGACGGGAGCCTACGAGCAGTACTTC.

Comments on this clonotype: The final CDR3 position lacks the conserved phenylalanine or tryptophan, pointing to a likely read error. The rearrangement joins TRBV28 to TRBJ2-7; 9 nucleotides match TRBD2. Losses at the gene ends were 8 bases for V and 3 bases for J; bases not matched to a gene: 8. CDR1 is MDHEN, CDR2 SYDVKM, per germline. The CDR3 contains 14 residues. The chain's CDR3 is CASQGLAGYYEQYS. For the CDR3, the DNA is TGTGCCAGCCAGGGGCTAGCGGGATACTACGAGCAGTACTCC.

This clonotype has more than one count but fewer than ten. The gene calls are TRBV12-3 or TRBV12-4 and TRBJ1-2; no reliable D call. Trimming removed 5 bases at V and 4 bases at J, with 14 bases between. There are 14 residues in the CDR3. CDR3: CASSPSGKVYGYTF. The CDR3 nucleotides read TGTGCCAGCAGTCCTTCGGGGAAGGTCTATGGCTACACCTTC.

A remark on this clonotype: At one end the junction does not follow the germline gene, possibly because of a read error. Written as DNA, the CDR3 is TGTGCCAACAGCCCACGGGGGACTAGCGGGAGGTCAGATACGCAGTATTTT. As protein: CANSPRGTSGRSDTQYF. V gene TRBV7-2 combines with J gene TRBJ2-3; 15 bases line up with TRBD2. Germline lookup yields CDR1 SGHTA and CDR2 FQGNSA. This CDR3 comprises 17 residues.

This clonotype was recorded at least ten times. The chain is built from TRBV7-9 and TRBJ2-2, with D possibly being TRBD2 (5 bases). The CDR3 extends over 14 amino acids. In germline, CDR1 is SEHNR, CDR2 FQNEAQ (reference sequence). V dropped 5 bases and J dropped 5 bases, with 12 bases sitting between them. This CDR3 is CASSRSRGTGELFF. CDR3 sequence (DNA): TGTGCCAGCAGCCGCTCACGCGGGACCGGGGAGCTGTTTTTT.

This chain connects TRBV9 to TRBJ2-1, with 10 bases fitting TRBD2. Germline V gene lookup returns CDR1 SGDLS and CDR2 YYNGEE. The CDR3 has 15 amino acids. The J segment lost 4 bases and the V segment lost 0 bases, leaving 1 base of the junction unmatched. The CDR3 sequence is CASSVALAGYNEQFF. The CDR3 DNA sequence: TGTGCCAGCAGCGTAGCACTAGCGGGGTACAATGAGCAGTTCTTC.

This rearrangement joins TRBV7-2 to TRBJ2-5; 12 bases fit TRBD2. The CDR3 consists of 17 residues. Trimming removed 5 bases from V and 5 bases from J; junction bases left unmatched: 12. Germline CDR1 SGHTA, CDR2 FQGNSA. DNA for the CDR3: TGTGCCAGCAGCCTACGGGGAGCTAGCGGGAGGGCCGAGACCCAGTACTTC. Translating gives CASSLRGASGRAETQYF.

In this sample, this clonotype turned up a few times. The chain is built from TRBV19 and TRBJ1-1; a possible D gene is TRBD1 (5 bases). Trimming stripped 5 bases from V and 0 bases from J, with 10 bases between. The CDR3 has 14 residues. CDR1 and CDR2 (germline): LNHDA, SQIVND (reference sequence). The chain's CDR3 is CASSSSRVNTEAFF. Written as DNA, the CDR3 is TGTGCCAGTAGTTCGTCCAGGGTGAACACTGAAGCTTTCTTT.

This clonotype was seen a handful of times. The chain combines TRBV7-2 with TRBJ1-1; D is unclear. The length of the CDR3 is 13 residues. Looked up from germline, CDR1 is SGHTA and CDR2 is FQGNSA. V was trimmed by 3 bases and J by 5 bases, leaving 10 bases between them. The CDR3 here is CASSFQKGTEAFF. Written as DNA, the CDR3 is TGTGCCAGCAGCTTTCAGAAGGGTACTGAAGCTTTCTTT.

This clonotype has at least ten counts. The J gene is TRBJ2-1, the V gene TRBV11-2; 9 bases are a match to TRBD2. This CDR3 contains 16 residues. Trimming took 6 bases from V and 9 from J; bases not matched to a gene: 15. Germline V CDR1 and CDR2: SGHAT, FQNNGV. CDR3 sequence (DNA): TGTGCCAGCAGAAAAGTAACCGGGACTAGCAGGGGTGAGCAGTTCTTC. Protein product: CASRKVTGTSRGEQFF.

In DNA, the CDR3 is TGTGCCAGCCTCCCGTGGAGCTCCTACGAGCAGTACTTC. Translation: CASLPWSSYEQYF. V and J are TRBV2 and TRBJ2-7; no definite D call. CDR3 length equals 13 residues. Trimming left V 8 bases short and J 0 bases short, with 11 bases between. Germline assignment: CDR1 SNHLY and CDR2 FYNNEI.

This clonotype was detected many times. CDR3 DNA: TGTGCCAGCAGTTACTCGGGGGCTGACATAATCCGGTTCTTC. Protein product: CASSYSGADIIRFF. The chain joins TRBV6-2 or TRBV6-3 to TRBJ2-1; perhaps TRBD1 as D (6 bases). Germline values: CDR1 MNHEY, CDR2 SVGEGT. With 0 bases removed from V and 15 bases from J, the gap between germline ends came to 18 bases. The CDR3 loop spans 14 amino acids.

The rearrangement links TRBV12-3 or TRBV12-4 to TRBJ1-5; D is uncertain. The CDR3 sequence is 15 residues long. V lost 1 base and J 0 bases, leaving 7 bases between the germline ends. The CDR3 sequence is CASSLGVPSNQPQHF. CDR3 bases: TGTGCCAGCAGTTTAGGAGTGCCTAGCAATCAGCCCCAGCATTTT.

In this sample, this clonotype turned up a few times. The V and J genes are TRBV19 and TRBJ1-6; a possible D gene is TRBD1 (6 bases). Between the trimmed V and J ends, which lost 3 bases and 2 bases, there was a span of 8 bases. Germline V gene data show CDR1 as LNHDA and CDR2 as SQIVND (reference sequence). This CDR3 spans 15 amino acids. The CDR3 spells CASSMDRPYNSPLHF. CDR3 coding DNA: TGTGCCAGTAGTATGGACAGACCCTATAATTCACCCCTCCACTTT.

The rearrangement uses TRBV7-2 and TRBJ2-3; D is possibly TRBD1 (5 bases). Trimming pared 0 bases from V and 8 bases from J, leaving 18 bases between. CDR3 length equals 16 residues. Germline V gene sequence: CDR1 SGHTA, CDR2 FQGNSA. The CDR3: CASSLAGATGQGTQYF. DNA for the CDR3: TGTGCCAGCAGCTTAGCAGGGGCGACTGGTCAGGGTACGCAGTATTTT.